These 4 T cell receptor beta chains share one sample of origin, sequenced in a study of T cell repertoires in cytomegalovirus infection. TCRdb reprocessed the reads via MiXCR and lists one record per CDR3 protein. The sample consists of about 400,000 distinct CDR3 sequences, over 15% of them appearing once. Sequencing used PBMCs. The source is a human donor in good health (CMV status not recorded). Some clones in this sample may be carry-over from other donors' samples.

This clonotype was counted ten times or more. V usage is TRBV7-2 and J usage is TRBJ2-1; D not resolved. CDR3 length: 17 residues. Trimming removed 5 bases at V and 2 bases at J, with 19 bases between. Germline loops: CDR1 SGHTA, CDR2 FQGNSA. The CDR3 DNA sequence: TGTGCCAGCAGCGTAGGGAAGGCATCGTTTGCCTACAATGAGCAGTTCTTC. Translating gives CASSVGKASFAYNEQFF.

This clonotype was counted a few times. The chain combines TRBV7-9 with TRBJ1-1; D perhaps matches TRBD1 (5 bases). Germline CDR1 is SEHNR and CDR2 is FQNEAQ (reference sequence). The ends were cut back, 11 bases at V and 2 bases at J, with 12 bases in the middle. The CDR3 extends over 12 amino acids. This chain's CDR3 is CASGRSNTEAFF. In nucleotides, the CDR3 is TGTGCCTCGGGACGTAGTAACACTGAAGCTTTCTTT.

This clonotype was observed a handful of times. The chain joins TRBV2 to TRBJ2-7; 9 bases are a match to TRBD1. The CDR3 length is 13 residues. Germline V lookup: CDR1 SNHLY, CDR2 FYNNEI. After removal of 10 bases from V and 6 bases from J, the junction contained 10 bases not matched to a gene. CDR3 protein: CAIWDRELFEQYF. The CDR3 bases are TGTGCCATCTGGGACAGGGAGCTCTTCGAGCAGTACTTC.

This clonotype has ten or more counts. The chain couples TRBV6-1 to TRBJ2-2; D is tentatively TRBD1 or TRBD2 (6 bases each). Trimming removed 6 bases at V and 6 bases at J, with 17 bases between. This CDR3 contains 15 residues. The V gene's germline CDR1 is MNHNS and CDR2 SASEGT. The CDR3 sequence: CASRRGESDAGELFF. DNA for the CDR3: TGTGCCAGCAGGAGGGGGGAGAGTGACGCCGGGGAGCTGTTTTTT.